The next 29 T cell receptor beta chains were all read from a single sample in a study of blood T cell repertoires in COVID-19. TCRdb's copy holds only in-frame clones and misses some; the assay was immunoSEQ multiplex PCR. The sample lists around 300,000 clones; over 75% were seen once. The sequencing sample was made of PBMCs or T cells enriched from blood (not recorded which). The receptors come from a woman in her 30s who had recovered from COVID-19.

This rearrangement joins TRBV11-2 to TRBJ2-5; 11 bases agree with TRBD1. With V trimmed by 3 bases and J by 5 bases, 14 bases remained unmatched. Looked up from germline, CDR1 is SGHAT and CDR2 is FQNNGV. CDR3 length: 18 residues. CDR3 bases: TGTGCCAGCAGCTTTAGCTCAGCACCGGGACAGGGGGTCGAGACCCAGTACTTC. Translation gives CASSFSSAPGQGVETQYF.

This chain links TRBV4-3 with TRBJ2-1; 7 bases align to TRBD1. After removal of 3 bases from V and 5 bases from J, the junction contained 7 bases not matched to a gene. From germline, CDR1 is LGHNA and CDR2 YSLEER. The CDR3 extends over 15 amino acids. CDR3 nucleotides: TGCGCCAGCAGCCATTCCGGGACAGTAAACAATGAGCAGTTCTTC. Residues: CASSHSGTVNNEQFF.

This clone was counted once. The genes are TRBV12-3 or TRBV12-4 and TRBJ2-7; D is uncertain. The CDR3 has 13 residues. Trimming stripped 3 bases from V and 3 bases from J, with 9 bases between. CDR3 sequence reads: CASSLVPNYEQYF. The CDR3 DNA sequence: TGTGCCAGCAGTTTGGTTCCTAACTACGAGCAGTACTTC.

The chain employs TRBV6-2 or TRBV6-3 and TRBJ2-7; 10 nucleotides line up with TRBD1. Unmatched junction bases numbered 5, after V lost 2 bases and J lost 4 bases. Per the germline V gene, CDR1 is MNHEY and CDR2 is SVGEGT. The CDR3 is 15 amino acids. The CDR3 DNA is TGTGCCAGCAGTTACGGAGGACAGGGGGGATACGAGCAGTACTTC. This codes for CASSYGGQGGYEQYF.

The CDR3 is CASSQGTGGGSPLHF. In DNA, the CDR3 is TGTGCCAGCAGCCAAGGGACAGGGGGCGGTTCACCCCTCCACTTT. The chain recombines TRBV7-2 with TRBJ1-6; 12 bases line up with TRBD1. With V trimmed by 5 bases and J by 9 bases, 5 bases remained unmatched. This CDR3 region has 15 residues. Germline V gives CDR1 SGHTA, CDR2 FQGNSA. Variable domain in full (rest from reference TRBV7-2 and TRBJ1-6): GAGVSQSPSNKVTEKGKDVELRCDPISGHTALYWYRQSLGQGLEFLIYFQGNSAPDKSGLPSDRFSAERTGGSVSTLTIQRTQQEDSAVYLCASSQGTGGGSPLHFGNGTRLTVT.

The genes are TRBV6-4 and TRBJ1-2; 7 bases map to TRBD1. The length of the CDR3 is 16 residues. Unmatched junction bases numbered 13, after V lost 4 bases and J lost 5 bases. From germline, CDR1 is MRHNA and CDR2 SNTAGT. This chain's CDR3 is CASSAQPGQSVYGYTF. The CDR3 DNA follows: TGTGCCAGCAGTGCCCAACCGGGACAGAGCGTGTATGGCTACACCTTC.

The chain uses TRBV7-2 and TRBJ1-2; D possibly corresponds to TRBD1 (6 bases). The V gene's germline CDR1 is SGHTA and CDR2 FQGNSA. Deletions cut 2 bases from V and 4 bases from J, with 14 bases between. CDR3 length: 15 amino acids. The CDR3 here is CASSLSPGQGYGYTF. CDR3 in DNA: TGTGCCAGCAGCTTATCACCGGGACAAGGCTATGGCTACACCTTC.

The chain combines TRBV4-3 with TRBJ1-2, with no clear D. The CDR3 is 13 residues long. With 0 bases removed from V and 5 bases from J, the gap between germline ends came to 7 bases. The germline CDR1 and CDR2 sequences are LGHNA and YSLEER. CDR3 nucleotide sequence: TGCGCCAGCAGCCAAGACCTAGGTTATGGCTACACCTTC. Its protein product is CASSQDLGYGYTF.

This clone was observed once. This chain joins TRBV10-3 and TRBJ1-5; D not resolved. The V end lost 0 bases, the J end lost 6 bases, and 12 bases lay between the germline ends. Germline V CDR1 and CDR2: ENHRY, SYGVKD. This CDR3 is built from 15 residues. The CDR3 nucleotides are TGTGCCATCAGTGAGTCCCCTCTGGGGAGTCAGCCCCAGCATTTT. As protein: CAISESPLGSQPQHF.

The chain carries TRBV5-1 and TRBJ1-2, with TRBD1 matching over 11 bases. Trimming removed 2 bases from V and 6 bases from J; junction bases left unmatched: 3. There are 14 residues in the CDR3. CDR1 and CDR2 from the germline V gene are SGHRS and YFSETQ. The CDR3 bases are TGCGCCAGCAGCTTAGGGGGACAGGGGGATGGCTACACCTTC. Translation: CASSLGGQGDGYTF.

CDR3 DNA: TGTGCCAGCAGCTTTAATCAGGGCATAAGTTCACCCCTCCACTTT. Translating gives CASSFNQGISSPLHF. This chain uses TRBV7-2 with TRBJ1-6, with a tentative D call TRBD1 (5 bases). V was trimmed by 3 bases and J by 9 bases, leaving 15 bases between them. This CDR3 spans 15 amino acids. The V gene's germline CDR1 is SGHTA and CDR2 FQGNSA.

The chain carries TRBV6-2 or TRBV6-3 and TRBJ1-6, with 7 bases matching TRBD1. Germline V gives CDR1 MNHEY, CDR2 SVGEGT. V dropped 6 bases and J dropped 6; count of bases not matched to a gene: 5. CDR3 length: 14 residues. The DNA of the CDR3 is TGTGCCAGCAGCCGGGACAGCGTTAATTCACCCCTCCACTTT. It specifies CASSRDSVNSPLHF.

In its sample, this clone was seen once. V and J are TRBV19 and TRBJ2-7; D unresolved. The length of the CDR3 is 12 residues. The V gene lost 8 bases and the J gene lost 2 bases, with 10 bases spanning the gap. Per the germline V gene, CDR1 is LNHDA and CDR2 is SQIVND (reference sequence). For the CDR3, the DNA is TGTGCCAGTTCCTCTAACCCCTACGAGCAGTACTTC. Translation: CASSSNPYEQYF.

The CDR3 DNA is TGTGCCAGCAGTAGCCAGGGGAGCGACTATGGCTACACCTTC. This codes for CASSSQGSDYGYTF. V gene TRBV6-5 combines with J gene TRBJ1-2; D may be TRBD1 (6 bases). Germline V gene sequence: CDR1 MNHEY, CDR2 SVGAGI. This CDR3 contains 14 residues. Trimming took off 5 bases at V and 3 bases at J, with 13 bases between the two ends.

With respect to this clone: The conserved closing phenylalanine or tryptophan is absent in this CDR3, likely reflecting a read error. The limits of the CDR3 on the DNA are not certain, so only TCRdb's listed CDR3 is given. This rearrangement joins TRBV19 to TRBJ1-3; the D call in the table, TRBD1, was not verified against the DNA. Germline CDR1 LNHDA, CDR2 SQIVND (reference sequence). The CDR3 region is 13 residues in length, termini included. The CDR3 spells CASSITSGSVIAI.

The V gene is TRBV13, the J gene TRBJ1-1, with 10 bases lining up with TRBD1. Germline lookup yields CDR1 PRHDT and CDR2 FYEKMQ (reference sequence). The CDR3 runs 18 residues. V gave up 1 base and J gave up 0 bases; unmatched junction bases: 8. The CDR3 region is CASSLVKGTGDVNTEAFF. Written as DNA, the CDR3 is TGTGCCAGCAGCTTAGTTAAGGGGACAGGGGACGTGAACACTGAAGCTTTCTTT.

CDR3 sequence reads: CASSWGTVAGANVLTF. The DNA for the CDR3 is TGTGCCAGCAGCTGGGGGACAGTTGCTGGGGCCAACGTCCTGACTTTC. V and J are TRBV7-2 and TRBJ2-6, with 7 bases aligning to TRBD1. This CDR3 spans 16 amino acids. Germline CDR1 reads SGHTA; CDR2 reads FQGNSA. Trimming removed 4 bases from V and 2 bases from J; junction bases left unmatched: 5.

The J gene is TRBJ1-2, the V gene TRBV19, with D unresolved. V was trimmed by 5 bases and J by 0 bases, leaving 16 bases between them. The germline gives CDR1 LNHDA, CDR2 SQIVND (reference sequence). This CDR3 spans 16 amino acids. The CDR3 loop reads CASSALFRFANYGYTF. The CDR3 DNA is TGTGCCAGTAGTGCGCTGTTCCGTTTTGCTAACTATGGCTACACCTTC.

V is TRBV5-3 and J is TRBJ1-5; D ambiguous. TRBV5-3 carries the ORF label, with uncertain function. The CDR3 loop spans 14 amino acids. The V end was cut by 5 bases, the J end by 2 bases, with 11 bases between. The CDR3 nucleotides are TGTGCCAGAAGTTCGATGGAGCGCAATCAGCCCCAGCATTTT. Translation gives CARSSMERNQPQHF.

CDR3 bases: TGTGCCAGTAGCACTTTCACAGATACGCAGTATTTT. It is translated as CASSTFTDTQYF. This chain joins TRBV19 and TRBJ2-3, with D uncertain. Germline V gene data show CDR1 as LNHDA and CDR2 as SQIVND (reference sequence). The CDR3 is 12 amino acids. Trimming took 6 bases from V and 2 from J, leaving 6 bases between them.

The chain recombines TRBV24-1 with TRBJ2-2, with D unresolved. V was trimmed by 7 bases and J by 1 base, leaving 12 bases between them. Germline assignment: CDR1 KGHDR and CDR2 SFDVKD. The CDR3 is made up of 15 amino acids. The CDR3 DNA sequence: TGTGCCACCAGCATGATTAGTGGGAACACCGGGGAGCTGTTTTTT. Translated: CATSMISGNTGELFF.

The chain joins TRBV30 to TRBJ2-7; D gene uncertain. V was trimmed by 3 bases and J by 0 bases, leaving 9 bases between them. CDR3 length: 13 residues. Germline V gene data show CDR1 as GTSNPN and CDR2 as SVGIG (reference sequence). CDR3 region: CAWRGQVSYEQYF. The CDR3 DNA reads TGTGCCTGGAGGGGCCAGGTCTCCTACGAGCAGTACTTC. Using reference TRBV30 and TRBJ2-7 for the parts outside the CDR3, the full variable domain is SQTIHQWPATLVQPVGSPLSLECTVEGTSNPNLYWYRQAAGRGLQLLFYSVGIGQISSEVPQNLSASRPQDRQFILSSKKLLLSDSGFYLCAWRGQVSYEQYFGPGTRLTVT.

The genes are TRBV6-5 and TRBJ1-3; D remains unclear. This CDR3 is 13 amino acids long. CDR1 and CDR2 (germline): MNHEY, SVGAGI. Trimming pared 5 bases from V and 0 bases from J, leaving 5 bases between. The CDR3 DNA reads TGTGCCAGCAGTCCGAGCTCTGGAAACACCATATATTTT. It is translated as CASSPSSGNTIYF.

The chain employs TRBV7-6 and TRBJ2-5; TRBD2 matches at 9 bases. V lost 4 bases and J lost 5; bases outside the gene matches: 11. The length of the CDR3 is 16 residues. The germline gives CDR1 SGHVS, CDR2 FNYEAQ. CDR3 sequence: CASSSRPASGKETQYF. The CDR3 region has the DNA TGTGCCAGCAGCTCGCGGCCGGCTAGCGGGAAGGAGACCCAGTACTTC.

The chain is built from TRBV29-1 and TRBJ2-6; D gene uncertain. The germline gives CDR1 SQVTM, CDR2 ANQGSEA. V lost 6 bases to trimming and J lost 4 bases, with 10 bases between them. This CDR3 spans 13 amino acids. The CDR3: CSVALSGANVLTF. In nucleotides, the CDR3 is TGCAGCGTAGCACTGTCAGGGGCCAACGTCCTGACTTTC. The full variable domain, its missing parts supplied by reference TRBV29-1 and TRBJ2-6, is SAVISQKPSRDICQRGTSLTIQCQVDSQVTMMFWYRQQPGQSLTLIATANQGSEATYESGFVIDKFPISRPNLTFSTLTVSNMSPEDSSIYLCSVALSGANVLTFGAGSRLTVL.

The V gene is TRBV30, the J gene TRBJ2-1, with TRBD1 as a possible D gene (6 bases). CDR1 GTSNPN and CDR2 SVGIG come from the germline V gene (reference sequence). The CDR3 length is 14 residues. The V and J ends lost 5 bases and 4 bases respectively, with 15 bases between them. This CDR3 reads CAWDPGQEYNEQFF. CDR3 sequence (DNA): TGTGCCTGGGATCCGGGACAAGAGTACAATGAGCAGTTCTTC. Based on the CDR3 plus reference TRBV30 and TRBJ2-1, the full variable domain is SQTIHQWPATLVQPVGSPLSLECTVEGTSNPNLYWYRQAAGRGLQLLFYSVGIGQISSEVPQNLSASRPQDRQFILSSKKLLLSDSGFYLCAWDPGQEYNEQFFGPGTRLTVL.

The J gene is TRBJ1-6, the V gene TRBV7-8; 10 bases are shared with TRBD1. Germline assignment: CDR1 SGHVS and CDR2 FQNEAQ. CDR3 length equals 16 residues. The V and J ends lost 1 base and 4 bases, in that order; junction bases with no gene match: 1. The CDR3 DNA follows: TGTGCCAGCAGCTTAGGGGACAGGGGTTATAATTCACCCCTCCACTTT. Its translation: CASSLGDRGYNSPLHF. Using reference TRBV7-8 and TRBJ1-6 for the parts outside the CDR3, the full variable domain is GAGVSQSPRYKVAKRGQDVALRCDPISGHVSLFWYQQALGQGPEFLTYFQNEAQLDKSGLPSDRFFAERPEGSVSTLKIQRTQQEDSAVYLCASSLGDRGYNSPLHFGNGTRLTVT.

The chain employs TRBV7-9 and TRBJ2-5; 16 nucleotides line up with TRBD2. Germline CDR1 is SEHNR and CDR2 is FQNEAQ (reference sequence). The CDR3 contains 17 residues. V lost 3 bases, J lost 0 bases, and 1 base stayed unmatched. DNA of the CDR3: TGTGCCAGCAGCTTCGGGACTAGCGGGAGGGACCAAGAGACCCAGTACTTC. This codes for CASSFGTSGRDQETQYF. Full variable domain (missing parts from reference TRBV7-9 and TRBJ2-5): DTGVSQNPRHKITKRGQNVTFRCDPISEHNRLYWYRQTLGQGPEFLTYFQNEAQLEKSRLLSDRFSAERPKGSFSTLEIQRTEQGDSAMYLCASSFGTSGRDQETQYFGPGTRLLVL.

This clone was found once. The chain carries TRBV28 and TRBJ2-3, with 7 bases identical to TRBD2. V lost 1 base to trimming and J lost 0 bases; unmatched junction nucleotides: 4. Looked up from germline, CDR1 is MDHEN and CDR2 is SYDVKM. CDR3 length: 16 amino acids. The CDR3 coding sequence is TGTGCCAGCAGTTTATCCATAGCGGGCAGCACAGATACGCAGTATTTT. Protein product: CASSLSIAGSTDTQYF.